The 21 T cell receptor beta chains presented below share a single source sample, sequenced in a study of blood T cell repertoires in COVID-19. Method: immunoSEQ multiplex PCR; TCRdb's copy keeps in-frame clones and lacks some. The sample has almost 300,000 clones; approximately 89% are singletons. Material for sequencing was peripheral blood. The receptors come from a woman aged 25 to 39 with COVID-19, enrolled during active disease.

The rearrangement links TRBV10-1 to TRBJ1-1, with D possibly TRBD1 on 6 matching bases. V dropped 3 bases and J dropped 3 bases, with 8 bases sitting between them. The CDR3 extends over 13 amino acids. Germline V gene sequence: CDR1 WNHNN, CDR2 SYGVQD (reference sequence). CDR3 loop: CASSDRGDTEAFF. In nucleotides, the CDR3 is TGCGCCAGCAGTGACAGGGGCGACACTGAAGCTTTCTTT.

The rearrangement uses TRBV7-9 and TRBJ2-5; D possibly corresponds to TRBD2 (8 bases). This CDR3 has 15 amino acids. The germline CDR1 and CDR2 sequences are SEHNR and FQNEAQ (reference sequence). Trimming stripped 5 bases from V and 1 base from J, with 14 bases between. The CDR3 loop is CASSPGGDSQETQYF. CDR3 DNA sequence: TGTGCCAGCAGCCCCGGGGGGGACAGCCAAGAGACCCAGTACTTC.

J is TRBJ2-7 and V is TRBV7-7, with 7 positions matching TRBD1. Germline assignment: CDR1 SSHAT and CDR2 FNYEAQ (reference sequence). J gave up 6 bases and V 0 bases, and 8 bases lay outside the gene matches. The CDR3 consists of 15 residues. CDR3 DNA sequence: TGTGCCAGCAGCTTAGCGGGGGACAGTTTTTCCGAGCAGTACTTC. This encodes CASSLAGDSFSEQYF.

The chain joins TRBV7-9 to TRBJ2-1; 7 positions match TRBD2. CDR3 length: 14 amino acids. The junction had 5 bases not matched to a gene; V was cut back by 6 bases and J by 3 bases. Germline V gene data show CDR1 as SEHNR and CDR2 as FQNEAQ (reference sequence). The CDR3: CASRPPSGYNEQFF. CDR3 sequence (DNA): TGTGCCAGCAGGCCCCCTAGCGGCTACAATGAGCAGTTCTTC.

The genes are TRBV6-4 and TRBJ1-1; the match to TRBD1 covers 7 bases. CDR3 length: 13 residues. V shed 7 bases and J 2 bases; nucleotides not matched to a gene: 4. CDR1 and CDR2 from the germline V gene are MRHNA and SNTAGT. DNA for the CDR3: TGTGCCAGCAAGGGACAGATAAACACTGAAGCTTTCTTT. Protein: CASKGQINTEAFF.

The CDR3 protein is CASSPTPLATNEQFF. CDR3 in DNA: TGCGCCAGCAGCCCCACCCCTCTAGCGACCAATGAGCAGTTCTTC. The V call is TRBV4-1, the J call TRBJ2-1; D possibly corresponds to TRBD2 (6 bases). The CDR3 contains 15 residues. Trimming removed 4 bases at V and 6 bases at J, with 16 bases between. Germline CDR1 reads MGHRA; CDR2 reads YSYEKL.

The genes are TRBV5-1 and TRBJ2-2; 8 positions match TRBD1. Germline CDR1 is SGHRS and CDR2 is YFSETQ. Trimming at V came to 6 bases and at J to 0 bases, leaving 4 bases not matched to a gene. The CDR3 is 15 amino acids. For the CDR3, the DNA is TGCGCCAGCACAGGGGGCTCACCGAACACCGGGGAGCTGTTTTTT. It specifies CASTGGSPNTGELFF.

The chain couples TRBV11-1 to TRBJ2-2, with 9 bases fitting TRBD2. Germline loops: CDR1 SGHAT, CDR2 FQDESV (reference sequence). There are 16 residues in the CDR3. Trimming removed 5 bases from V and 3 bases from J; junction bases left unmatched: 7. In DNA, the CDR3 is TGTGCCAGCAGCCCCCGGACTAGCGAGGACACCGGGGAGCTGTTTTTT. It translates to CASSPRTSEDTGELFF.

The chain uses TRBV27 and TRBJ2-7, with 8 positions matching TRBD1. This CDR3 has 13 residues. Looked up from germline, CDR1 is MNHEY and CDR2 is SMNVEV (reference sequence). After removal of 6 bases from V and 6 bases from J, the junction contained 7 bases not matched to a gene. The DNA of the CDR3 is TGTGCCAGCAGATATACAGGGGGTGGCGAGCAGTACTTC. Its translation is CASRYTGGGEQYF.

The V and J genes are TRBV9 and TRBJ1-1; D ambiguous. Germline loops: CDR1 SGDLS, CDR2 YYNGEE. Trimming removed 5 bases from V and 1 base from J, with 6 bases in between. The CDR3 spans 12 residues. The CDR3 DNA is TGTGCCAGCAGAACAGCGAACACTGAAGCTTTCTTT. Encoded protein: CASRTANTEAFF.

The CDR3: CASNPGQGVGEQYF. CDR3 in DNA: TGTGCCAGCAACCCGGGACAGGGTGTCGGCGAGCAGTACTTC. The V call is TRBV11-2, the J call TRBJ2-7; 9 nucleotides align to TRBD1. From germline, CDR1 is SGHAT and CDR2 FQNNGV. Trimming at V came to 7 bases and at J to 6 bases, leaving 10 bases not matched to a gene. CDR3 length equals 14 residues.

The CDR3 DNA follows: TGCAGTGCTAGTATCCCCCACGGCTACGAGCAGTACTTC. Its protein product is CSASIPHGYEQYF. The genes are TRBV20-1 and TRBJ2-7; no clear D gene. This CDR3 is built from 13 residues. V was pared by 3 bases and J by 3 bases, with 12 bases between. CDR1 is DFQATT and CDR2 is SNEGSKA in the germline V gene (reference sequence).

V and J are TRBV28 and TRBJ1-5; D is unresolved. The CDR3 runs 14 residues. The V gene lost 10 bases and the J gene lost 1 base, with 14 bases spanning the gap. Looked up from germline, CDR1 is MDHEN and CDR2 is SYDVKM. CDR3 amino acids: CATRSVPSNQPQHF. The CDR3 DNA sequence: TGTGCCACCCGGAGTGTGCCAAGCAATCAGCCCCAGCATTTT.

V usage is TRBV6-1 and J usage is TRBJ1-6, with D possibly being TRBD1 (5 bases). V was shortened by 0 bases and J by 6 bases, with 15 bases between the two germline ends. CDR3 length: 17 amino acids. Germline V lookup: CDR1 MNHNS, CDR2 SASEGT. Written as DNA, the CDR3 is TGTGCCAGCAGTGAAGCATACCAGGGATTTTCTAATTCACCCCTCCACTTT. Residues: CASSEAYQGFSNSPLHF.

With regard to this clone: The junction does not match germline at one end; this may be a read error. The V call is TRBV2, the J call TRBJ2-1; TRBD2 matches 7 bases. This CDR3 comprises 11 residues. From germline, CDR1 is SNHLY and CDR2 FYNNEI. CDR3 nucleotide sequence: TGTGCCAGCAGGATCCGGGACTATTCTATCTTC. Translated, it gives CASRIRDYSIF.

This chain joins TRBV28 and TRBJ2-3; perhaps TRBD2 as D (5 bases). Looked up from germline, CDR1 is MDHEN and CDR2 is SYDVKM. V was pared by 8 bases and J by 2 bases, with 14 bases between. The CDR3 sequence is 14 residues long. The CDR3 sequence is CASPPRGNTDTQYF. As DNA, the CDR3 is TGTGCCAGCCCCCCTCGGGGAAACACAGATACGCAGTATTTT.

V and J are TRBV5-6 and TRBJ1-2; 7 nucleotides match TRBD1. Germline values: CDR1 SGHDT, CDR2 YYEEEE. The CDR3 totals 13 residues. V shed 3 bases and J 5 bases; nucleotides not matched to a gene: 4. Here the CDR3 reads CASSYGTVYGYTF. The CDR3, as DNA: TGTGCCAGCAGCTACGGGACAGTGTATGGCTACACCTTC.

J is TRBJ2-1 and V is TRBV9; possible D gene TRBD2, 6 bases. This CDR3 has 17 residues. Trimming stripped 5 bases from V and 4 bases from J, with 22 bases between. Germline CDR1 and CDR2: SGDLS and YYNGEE. This CDR3 reads CASSSVAAPVGYNEQFF. The DNA for the CDR3 is TGTGCCAGCAGTTCAGTAGCGGCCCCGGTAGGGTACAATGAGCAGTTCTTC.

This rearrangement joins TRBV29-1 to TRBJ2-3, with TRBD2 matching over 7 bases. The V segment lost 0 bases and the J segment 0 bases; nucleotides outside the gene matches: 18. There are 20 residues in the CDR3. In germline, CDR1 is SQVTM, CDR2 ANQGSEA. CDR3 protein: CSVEDSSRGREDWSTDTQYF. DNA of the CDR3: TGCAGCGTTGAAGACTCTTCAAGAGGTCGGGAGGATTGGAGCACAGATACGCAGTATTTT.

This clone was seen just once. The CDR3 bases are TGTGCCAGCAGTCCCTTTGGTAGCGGAACCGGGGAGCTGTTTTTT. It yields the protein CASSPFGSGTGELFF. J is TRBJ2-2 and V is TRBV28; possible D gene TRBD2, 6 bases. Germline lookup yields CDR1 MDHEN and CDR2 SYDVKM. CDR3 size: 15 residues. Trimming removed 5 bases at V and 5 bases at J, with 15 bases between.

This chain connects TRBV13 to TRBJ2-3; D possibly corresponds to TRBD2 (5 bases). V lost 5 bases and J lost 5, with 11 bases in between. The germline V gene has CDR1 PRHDT and CDR2 FYEKMQ (reference sequence). The CDR3 spans 13 residues. CDR3 loop: CASSEDSGDTQYF. The CDR3 nucleotides read TGTGCCAGCAGCGAGGACTCAGGAGATACGCAGTATTTT.